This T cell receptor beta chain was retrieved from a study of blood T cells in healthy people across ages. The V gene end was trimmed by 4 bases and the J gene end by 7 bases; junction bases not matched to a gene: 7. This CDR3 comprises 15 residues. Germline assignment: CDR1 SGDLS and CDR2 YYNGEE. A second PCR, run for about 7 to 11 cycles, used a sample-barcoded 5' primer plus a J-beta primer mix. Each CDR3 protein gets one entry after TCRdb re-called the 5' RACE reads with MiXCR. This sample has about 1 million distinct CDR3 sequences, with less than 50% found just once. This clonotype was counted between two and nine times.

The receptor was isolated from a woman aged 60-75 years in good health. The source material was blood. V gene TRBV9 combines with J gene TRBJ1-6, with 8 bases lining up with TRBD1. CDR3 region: CASSPGQGGNSPLHF. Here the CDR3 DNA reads TGTGCCAGCAGCCCAGGACAGGGTGGCAATTCACCCCTCCACTTT.